A selection of T cell receptor beta chains follows, all from one sample in a study of PD-L1 blockade in urothelial cancer. Clones were read by immunoSEQ multiplex PCR, and TCRdb kept only the in-frame ones, dropping some. The sample includes tens of thousands of clones, roughly 90% of them seen just once. The sequenced sample was PBMCs, obtained around atezolizumab (anti-PD-L1) treatment. The receptors here all came from a man in his 70s with urothelial cancer. The conserved cysteine and the conserved F or W are not part of the CDR3 here.

v_call	cdr3_aa
TRBV27	ASRRWQGNTGELF
TRBV6-5	ASRGAGGYGYT
TRBV6-5	ASSRQTGTYEQY
TRBV5-1	ASSLALTSGNEQF
TRBV6-5	ASSYSTGSGEQY
TRBV19	ASSRGLAPNNEQF
TRBV13	ASSRQRTGVLTDTQY
TRBV21-1	ASSNREMRVLLSGYT
TRBV5-4	ASSLVLSPGDNTEAF
TRBV5-8	ASSWGGTGEKLF
TRBV5-5	ASSIGGWDEQY
TRBV7-9	ASSPGTGTATEAF
TRBV18	ASSEGTGNQPQH
TRBV19	ASKMAGGPGEQF
TRBV5-1	ASSLAGFDQPQH
TRBV18	ASSPLRTGPETQY
TRBV30	AWSASGDDYNEQF
TRBV2	ASAVRVVAGELF
TRBV5-1	ASSLVAGNTGELF
TRBV30	AWTMGGRAYEQY
TRBV27	ASAVGTGNYGYT
TRBV27	ASSPQGLWGPRSSYNEQF
TRBV28	ASSGQPSSYEQY
TRBV5-1	ASSIGTSGPSTQY
TRBV5-1	ASSPLAESGQF
TRBV20-1	SASYRETQY
TRBV2	ASRTGGGGGTDTQY
TRBV5-1	ASSLLSDSAYEQY
TRBV7-9	ASSPYGQGHGYT
TRBV2	ASSGWADTQY
TRBV19	ASSIDSLVSYT
TRBV28	ASSLWGQGYYGYT
TRBV28	ASSLVVSNQPQH